This note documents a single TCR beta chain sequence. This clone was picked up one time. There is no known antigen for this receptor. One base away there is no much larger clone; base qualities are not given. The data were obtained in a study of STAT5B mutations in CD4+ large granular lymphocyte leukemia (dated by TCRdb to between 2022 and 2023). For the study in its entirety: Among healthy controls, the CDR3 'QG' motif was associated with a particular HLA allele. The study compared the TCRbeta repertoires of patients with CD4+ T-cell large granular lymphocyte leukemia against the TCRbeta repertoires of healthy blood donors. The purity of purified fractions was confirmed by flow cytometry on FACSCanto II or FACSVerse to exceed 95% among lymphocytes. Results the study describes overall, beyond this receptor: TRBV06-family usage was enriched among the top patient clones (8/27) compared with healthy controls (2/35). The main leukemic clonotypes were found to be private to each patient, although around 24% of the main leukemic clonotypes were detected at low frequency in the non-leukemic repertoires of other patients. Compared with healthy CD4+ repertoires, CD4-sorted patient repertoires appeared more clonal, and this difference remained even after the putative leukemic clones were removed. The data were not HLA-matched, and the higher clonality in CD4+ T-LGLL than in CD8+ T-LGLL could be due to the relatively small sample size.

The immunoSEQ assay at survey resolution was used to sequence TCRbeta rearrangements from genomic DNA. As for how the authors treated the data: In the TCR sequencing data, the lowest productive clonotype frequency that could be detected was 2.59 x 10-5. Analyses included only productive TCRbeta rearrangements, meaning complete and in-frame sequences. The clonality of each sample was calculated as Simpson clonality in the immunoSEQ Analyzer version 3.0. Clones were grouped by frequency into very rare, small, medium, large (1-20%) or hyperexpanded (>20%) categories. OLGA 1.2.3 estimated generation probabilities, VDJtools produced V-gene circos plots, VDJdb was queried for specificities, and GLIPH identified CDR3 motifs. The clones in this table, taken by TCRdb from immuneACCESS, are in-frame only. Not every clone is retained; where verified, under half of the shortfall comes from an unresolved V gene, and the cause of the rest is unknown. The D gene and trimming were derived from the DNA, and the V and J assignments and clone size from that table. The sample records some 40,000 clones, approximately 88% of which are singletons. Of the sample, approximately 0.35% is held by the ten largest clones.

The germline V gene (reference sequence) supplies CDR1 SEHNR and CDR2 FQNEAQ. The CDR3 spans 17 residues, from the cysteine through the phenylalanine. CDR3 DNA is the only sequence kept; it has 51 bases, read in frame from the first base. The junction shows trimming of 3 bases on V and 0 bases on J, and the gene matches do not reach 8 bases of it. The healthy control group was made up of around 34 blood donors, and the Finnish Red Cross blood service supplied their buffy coats. All TCR-sequenced material derived from peripheral blood: patient blood samples and healthy donor buffy coats. Ficoll-Hypaque gradient centrifugation was used to isolate peripheral blood mononuclear cells. CD4+ cells were purified magnetically from the buffy coats of healthy controls. The Gentra Puregene Cell and Tissue kit was used to extract genomic DNA, and a Qubit 2.0 fluorometer was used to measure the amount of genomic DNA.

This clonotype was obtained from a human donor in good health. The rearrangement joined TRBV7-9 to TRBJ2-1; 7 nucleotides in the junction match TRBD1. Sequencing was carried out using CD4+ T cells from blood buffy coats. The CDR3 sequence is CASSLKWDSLSYNEQFF. The DNA reads TGTGCCAGCAGCTTGAAATGGGACAGTCTCTCCTACAATGAGCAGTTCTTC.